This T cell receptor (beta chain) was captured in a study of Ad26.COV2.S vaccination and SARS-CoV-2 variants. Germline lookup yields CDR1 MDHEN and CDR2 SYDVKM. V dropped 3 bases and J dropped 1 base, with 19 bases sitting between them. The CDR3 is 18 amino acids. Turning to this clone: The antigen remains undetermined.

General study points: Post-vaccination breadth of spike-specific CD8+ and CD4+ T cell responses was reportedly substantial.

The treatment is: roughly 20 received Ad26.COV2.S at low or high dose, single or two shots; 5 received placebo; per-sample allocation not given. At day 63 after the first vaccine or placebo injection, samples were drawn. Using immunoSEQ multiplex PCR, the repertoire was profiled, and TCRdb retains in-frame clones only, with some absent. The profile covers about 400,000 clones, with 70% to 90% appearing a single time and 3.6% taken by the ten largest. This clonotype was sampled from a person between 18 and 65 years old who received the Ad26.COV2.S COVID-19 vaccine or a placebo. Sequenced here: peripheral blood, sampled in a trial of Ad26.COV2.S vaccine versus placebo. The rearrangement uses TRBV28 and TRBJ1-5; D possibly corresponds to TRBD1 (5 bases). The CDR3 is CASSFEFGRAQSNQPQHF. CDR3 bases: TGTGCCAGCAGTTTTGAATTCGGCAGGGCCCAAAGCAATCAGCCCCAGCATTTT. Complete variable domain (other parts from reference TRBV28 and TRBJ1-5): DVKVTQSSRYLVKRTGEKVFLECVQDMDHENMFWYRQDPGLGLRLIYFSYDVKMKEKGDIPEGYSVSREKKERFSLILESASTNQTSMYLCASSFEFGRAQSNQPQHFGDGTRLSIL.